This T cell receptor beta chain stems from a study of T cell responses to AZD1222 COVID-19 vaccine. As to this clone: Its antigen is unidentified.

The study's findings and limits: Sampling that yielded the repertoires occurred only after the peak T cell response. A mostly white British donor set with more females was recruited, and clonal diversity was possibly underestimated. Distributed over spike, vaccine-associated CD4 TCRs predominated at 160-218 and 743-854.

The method was immunoSEQ multiplex PCR; TCRdb's version includes in-frame clones alone and lacks a portion of them. The sample lists approximately 80,000 clones, approximately 90% occurring once. Timing groups of about 4 and about 12 weeks for second doses were pooled. The CDR3 length is 17 residues. From germline, CDR1 is KGHSH and CDR2 LQKENI. V trimming: 4 bases; J trimming: 4 bases; junction bases outside the gene matches: 14. The chain carries TRBV18 and TRBJ1-1; TRBD1 agrees at 8 bases. The clonotype comes from an adult who received the AZD1222 COVID-19 vaccine. Specimen: peripheral blood, collected 28 days after the second AZD1222 dose. The CDR3 bases are TGTGCCAGCTCACGCTTTCAGGGGGCGGATTGGGGCACTGAAGCTTTCTTT. Its protein product is CASSRFQGADWGTEAFF.